This T cell receptor beta chain was captured by sequencing in a study of Ad26.COV2.S vaccination and SARS-CoV-2 variants. Study-level background: In the study, Ad26.COV2.S was injected intramuscularly once, or twice 56 days apart. The study, taken as a whole, reports: Individuals receiving vaccine had higher spike-specific TCR breadth than placebo recipients did. Similar non-spike TCR breadth was observed in recipients of vaccine and of placebo.

About this clone: Antigen unknown.

Described treatment: roughly 18 received Ad26.COV2.S at low or high dose, single or two shots; about 5 received placebo; per-sample allocation not given. Sampling was performed 63 days after the first vaccine or placebo injection. As its vector, the vaccine had Ad26, which expressed Wuhan-strain SARS-CoV-2 spike. Profiling relied on immunoSEQ multiplex PCR, and the TCRdb table lists in-frame clones only, not all of them. The sample consists of 300,000 to 350,000 clones, about 89% of them appearing once. The CDR3 loop spans 14 amino acids. CDR1 is SGHTA, CDR2 FQGTGA, per germline. V lost 4 bases, J lost 6 bases, and 12 bases lay in between.

This specimen consisted of peripheral blood, obtained in a trial of Ad26.COV2.S vaccine versus placebo. The chain employs TRBV7-3 and TRBJ2-2; D is ambiguous. This receptor was taken from a person aged 18 to 65 who received the Ad26.COV2.S COVID-19 vaccine or a placebo. For the CDR3, the DNA is TGTGCCAGCAGCTCGGAAGTCGGGTCCGGGGAGCTGTTTTTT. Amino acids: CASSSEVGSGELFF.